This T cell receptor (beta chain) originates from a study of cytomegalovirus exposure and HLA in healthy donors. In the study overall: Within the Caucasian-associated ancestry cluster were 65% to 85% of the 300 to 450 genotyped donors.

A multiplex PCR was run with 60 Vbeta primers and 13 Jbeta primers. Authors' processing steps: Unique TCR beta chains totaled some 80 million in a later count, with some 10 million of them shared. The method was immunoSEQ multiplex PCR; TCRdb's version includes in-frame clones alone and lacks a portion of them. The DNA gave D and trimming, while V, J and clone size come from that table. The sample has under 200,000 clones, less than 90% seen once; the top ten hold roughly 4.8%. The study, taken as a whole, reports: Beyond CMV serostatus, there was no information to go on about immune exposure. In a later analysis, HLA-associated TCR beta chains were more clonally expanded than equally common others.

As regards this clone: The antigen is unknown.

Germline V lookup: CDR1 SGDLS, CDR2 YYNGEE. J lost 3 bases, V lost 4 bases, and 7 bases had no gene match. This CDR3 is built from 16 residues. Sample: PBMCs. This TCR was sampled from a woman aged 45-59 years in good health and CMV-seropositive. The V gene is TRBV9, the J gene TRBJ2-5; TRBD2 matches at 12 bases. CDR3 sequence (DNA): TGTGCCAGCAGCCGCATACTAGCGGGGGGCAAAGAGACCCAGTACTTC. Its translation: CASSRILAGGKETQYF.